What follows describes a single TCR beta chain. This sample stems from a study of PD-L1 blockade in urothelial cancer. Time point defined: peripheral blood 6 weeks after treatment start. The CDR3 runs 17 residues. V trimming: 4 bases; J trimming: 6 bases; junction bases outside the gene matches: 9. CDR1 and CDR2 (germline): MGHRA, YSYEKL. The table came from immunoSEQ multiplex PCR; TCRdb's copy has only in-frame clones and leaves some out. The sample contains around 110,000 clones, around 89% of which appear only once. The source was PBMCs, collected around atezolizumab (anti-PD-L1) treatment. The sequence derives from a man aged 60 to 69 with urothelial cancer. The rearrangement links TRBV4-1 to TRBJ2-3; 14 nucleotides line up with TRBD2. In DNA, the CDR3 is TGCGCCAGCAGCCGGGAAAGCCGGACTAGCGGGAGGGATACGCAGTATTTT. Translating gives CASSRESRTSGRDTQYF.